The present TCR beta chain was sequenced within a study of CD8 T cells in Susac syndrome. 0.5 to 1 ug RNA was reverse transcribed with random hexamers. TCRdb redid the calling of the immunoSEQ multiplex PCR reads with MiXCR, one entry per CDR3 protein. This table has fewer than 350,000 distinct CDR3 sequences, just over 90% appearing once. Negative isolation was used for CD8+ and CD4+ T cells and FACS enrichment for TEMRA cells. This CDR3 spans 13 amino acids. CDR1 is MNHNS, CDR2 SASEGT, per germline. Trimming shortened V by 6 bases and J by 5 bases, and 13 bases separated the two germline ends. This chain links TRBV6-1 with TRBJ1-2; D is uncertain. This sequence was found in a human donor with multiple sclerosis. The source material was CD4+ T cells from PBMCs. In nucleotides, the CDR3 is TGTGCCAGCAGGGTACAGCACTCTTATGGCTACACCTTC. Its translation: CASRVQHSYGYTF.